The 32 T cell receptor beta chains below all came from one sample that was sequenced in a study of CD8+ T cells in alopecia areata. Once RNA had been extracted, it was reverse transcribed into cDNA to act as the sequencing template. TCRdb's copy holds only in-frame clones and misses some; the assay was immunoSEQ multiplex PCR. This sample has 200,000 to 250,000 clones, with about three fifths found just once. The material sequenced was CD4+ T cells sorted from blood, taken at week 0. The receptors were gathered from a human donor with alopecia areata.

The CDR3 coding sequence is TGTGCCACCAGGGAAACCCTGAACACTGAAGCTTTCTTT. Protein product: CATRETLNTEAFF. The chain has TRBV6-5 and TRBJ1-1; TRBD1 might be the D (5 bases). The CDR3 spans 13 residues. The V and J ends lost 10 bases and 0 bases respectively, with 12 bases between them. The germline CDR1 and CDR2 sequences are MNHEY and SVGAGI.

On this clone itself: Different DNA sequences within this sample yield the same CDR3. The chain recombines TRBV6-5 with TRBJ1-2; D gene ambiguous. Germline values: CDR1 MNHEY, CDR2 SVGAGI. There are 14 residues in the CDR3. V shed 0 bases and J shed 2 bases, with 7 bases lying between them. For the CDR3, the DNA is TGTGCCAGCAGTTACTCCACGGCGAACTATGGCTACACCTTC. Its translation: CASSYSTANYGYTF.

This clone was picked up one time. The V call is TRBV7-2, the J call TRBJ2-3; TRBD2 aligns across 8 bases. The V and J ends lost 4 bases and 1 base, in that order; junction bases with no gene match: 7. The V gene's germline CDR1 is SGHTA and CDR2 FQGNSA. CDR3 size: 16 residues. The CDR3 here is CASSYSGAGGTDTQYF. The CDR3, as DNA: TGTGCCAGCAGCTATAGCGGGGCCGGGGGCACAGATACGCAGTATTTT.

In nucleotides, the CDR3 is TGTGCCTGGTCTAGTTGGGGGCAGGCCGGGGAGCTGTTTTTT. The encoded protein is CAWSSWGQAGELFF. This chain links TRBV30 with TRBJ2-2; tentative D call: TRBD1 (6 bases). Germline CDR1 is GTSNPN and CDR2 is SVGIG (reference sequence). Trimming left V 5 bases short and J 6 bases short, with 16 bases between. The CDR3 runs to 14 residues.

The V call is TRBV9, the J call TRBJ2-3; D not resolved. The CDR3 runs to 12 residues. Germline V gene data show CDR1 as SGDLS and CDR2 as YYNGEE. With 4 bases removed from V and 1 base from J, the gap between germline ends came to 4 bases. The CDR3 spells CASSQRTDTQYF. In nucleotides, the CDR3 is TGTGCCAGCAGCCAGCGCACAGATACGCAGTATTTT.

This clone was observed a handful of times. The chain couples TRBV19 to TRBJ2-2; 10 bases map to TRBD1. The ends lost 6 bases at V and 4 bases at J; junction bases unmatched: 14. Germline CDR1 and CDR2: LNHDA and SQIVND (reference sequence). There are 18 residues in the CDR3. CDR3 region: CASRGETGGVVATGELFF. The DNA for the CDR3 is TGTGCCAGTAGAGGAGAGACAGGGGGCGTTGTCGCCACCGGGGAGCTGTTTTTT.

This clone was detected a few times. V and J are TRBV5-1 and TRBJ1-4, with TRBD1 as a possible D gene (6 bases). CDR3 length: 17 residues. CDR1 and CDR2 from the germline V gene are SGHRS and YFSETQ. Trimming took 0 bases from V and 0 from J, leaving 12 bases between them. CDR3 nucleotides: TGCGCCAGCAGCTTGGGAGGACAGTCTGCAACTAATGAAAAACTGTTTTTT. It specifies CASSLGGQSATNEKLFF.

Notes on this clone: Other DNA sequences within the sample encode an identical CDR3. V and J are TRBV29-1 and TRBJ1-1; D remains ambiguous. CDR3 length: 10 amino acids. Germline values: CDR1 SQVTM, CDR2 ANQGSEA. Trimming took 6 bases from V and 5 from J, leaving 7 bases between them. CDR3 DNA sequence: TGCAGCGTCGTTGGGACTGAAGCTTTCTTT. As protein: CSVVGTEAFF.

This clone has just one count. The chain links TRBV7-2 to TRBJ1-6, with 8 positions matching TRBD1. The CDR3 spans 15 residues. The V and J ends lost 2 bases and 5 bases, in that order; junction bases with no gene match: 2. Germline-derived CDR1 and CDR2 are SGHTA and FQGNSA. The CDR3 is CASSLPGGNNSPLHF. The CDR3 DNA reads as TGTGCCAGCAGCTTACCAGGGGGCAATAATTCACCCCTCCACTTT.

This rearrangement joins TRBV15 to TRBJ2-7; 7 positions match TRBD1. This CDR3 region has 17 residues. Unmatched junction bases numbered 18, after V lost 3 bases and J lost 7 bases. Germline CDR1 and CDR2: LNHNV and YYDKDF (reference sequence). The CDR3 loop reads CATSSLPSKRGRLEQYF. In DNA form, the CDR3 reads TGTGCCACCAGCAGTCTCCCCAGTAAGAGGGGGCGGTTAGAGCAGTACTTC.

V usage is TRBV10-2 and J usage is TRBJ1-1; D is undetermined. The CDR3 extends over 13 amino acids. Deletions cut 5 bases from V and 1 base from J, with 8 bases between. From germline, CDR1 is WSHSY and CDR2 SAAADI. CDR3 sequence: CASSKNTNTEAFF. CDR3 coding DNA: TGCGCCAGCAGTAAAAACACGAACACTGAAGCTTTCTTT.

In this sample, this clone turned up once. The rearrangement uses TRBV29-1 and TRBJ1-4; TRBD1 matches 7 bases. The CDR3 loop spans 12 amino acids. In germline, CDR1 is SQVTM, CDR2 ANQGSEA. V lost 6 bases, J lost 5 bases, and 3 bases stayed unmatched. The CDR3 reads CSVQTGNEKLFF. CDR3 DNA: TGCAGCGTACAGACAGGGAATGAAAAACTGTTTTTT. Variable domain in full (rest from reference TRBV29-1 and TRBJ1-4): SAVISQKPSRDICQRGTSLTIQCQVDSQVTMMFWYRQQPGQSLTLIATANQGSEATYESGFVIDKFPISRPNLTFSTLTVSNMSPEDSSIYLCSVQTGNEKLFFGSGTQLSVL.

The chain uses TRBV7-2 and TRBJ2-7; D not certain. Trimming removed 2 bases at V and 2 bases at J, with 13 bases between. This CDR3 contains 15 residues. Germline V gene lookup returns CDR1 SGHTA and CDR2 FQGNSA. This CDR3 is CASSLTRTVTYEQYF. The CDR3 nucleotides read TGTGCCAGCAGCTTAACGAGGACGGTTACCTACGAGCAGTACTTC. Combining the CDR3 with reference TRBV7-2 and TRBJ2-7 gives the whole variable domain GAGVSQSPSNKVTEKGKDVELRCDPISGHTALYWYRQSLGQGLEFLIYFQGNSAPDKSGLPSDRFSAERTGGSVSTLTIQRTQQEDSAVYLCASSLTRTVTYEQYFGPGTRLTVT.

J is TRBJ2-6 and V is TRBV5-1; 7 bases align to TRBD1. Trimming cost V 2 bases and J 2 bases; bases outside gene matches: 4. Germline CDR1 and CDR2: SGHRS and YFSETQ. The CDR3 covers 16 residues. This CDR3 reads CASSLRQGTGANVLTF. The CDR3 nucleotides read TGCGCCAGCAGCTTAAGACAGGGTACTGGGGCCAACGTCCTGACTTTC.

V usage is TRBV7-9 and J usage is TRBJ2-5; D not certain. The germline V gene has CDR1 SEHNR and CDR2 FQNEAQ (reference sequence). This CDR3 has 11 residues. V was clipped by 2 bases and J by 5 bases, with 3 bases between them. In DNA, the CDR3 is TGTGCCAGCAGCTTATTTGAGACCCAGTACTTC. The encoded protein is CASSLFETQYF.

This clone was seen only a few times. V is TRBV7-9 and J is TRBJ1-1, with TRBD1 identical over 10 bases. After removal of 5 bases from V and 2 bases from J, the junction contained 5 bases not matched to a gene. This CDR3 contains 15 residues. From germline, CDR1 is SEHNR and CDR2 FQNEAQ (reference sequence). The CDR3 loop reads CASSERQGANTEAFF. In nucleotides, the CDR3 is TGTGCCAGCAGCGAGAGACAGGGGGCCAACACTGAAGCTTTCTTT.

This chain links TRBV7-9 with TRBJ2-3; D is unclear. Germline CDR1 and CDR2: SEHNR and FQNEAQ (reference sequence). The V and J ends lost 2 bases and 1 base respectively, with 7 bases between them. The CDR3 loop spans 14 amino acids. CDR3 protein: CASSLMSGTDTQYF. CDR3 DNA: TGTGCCAGCAGCTTAATGTCGGGCACAGATACGCAGTATTTT.

This clone was found many times. This sequence joins TRBV14 and TRBJ2-7; D perhaps matches TRBD1 (5 bases). V lost 4 bases and J lost 4, with 8 bases in between. The V gene's germline CDR1 is SGHDN and CDR2 FVKESK. The CDR3 extends over 12 amino acids. CDR3 sequence (DNA): TGTGCCAGCAGCCCACAGGTGTACGAGCAGTACTTC. Its protein is CASSPQVYEQYF.

The chain employs TRBV28 and TRBJ1-6; 9 bases agree with TRBD1. In germline, CDR1 is MDHEN, CDR2 SYDVKM. With V trimmed by 6 bases and J by 6 bases, 6 bases remained unmatched. This CDR3 is 15 amino acids long. In DNA form, the CDR3 reads TGTGCCAGCAGGGAAACAGGGGGCCTTAATTCACCCCTCCACTTT. Translating it yields CASRETGGLNSPLHF.

The chain links TRBV9 to TRBJ2-5; D not certain. The V end lost 0 bases, the J end lost 5 bases, and 8 bases lay between the germline ends. Germline CDR1 reads SGDLS; CDR2 reads YYNGEE. The CDR3 contains 13 residues. CDR3 protein: CASSVAGEETQYF. In nucleotides, the CDR3 is TGTGCCAGCAGCGTAGCTGGCGAGGAGACCCAGTACTTC.

This rearrangement joins TRBV19 to TRBJ1-1; 9 positions match TRBD1. Germline values: CDR1 LNHDA, CDR2 SQIVND (reference sequence). This CDR3 region has 16 residues. Unmatched junction bases numbered 11, after V lost 4 bases and J lost 5 bases. The CDR3: CASSTYTGTGITEAFF. In nucleotides, the CDR3 is TGTGCCAGTAGTACTTATACCGGGACAGGGATTACTGAAGCTTTCTTT.

This clone appeared a few times. The chain couples TRBV2 to TRBJ2-1; TRBD2 is a possible D gene (6 bases). Per germline, CDR1 SNHLY and CDR2 FYNNEI. V shed 5 bases and J shed 11 bases, with 16 bases lying between them. The CDR3 extends over 13 amino acids. This CDR3 is CASSSAPGAKQFF. The CDR3 DNA reads as TGTGCCAGCAGTTCAGCTCCGGGAGCCAAGCAGTTCTTC.

The chain recombines TRBV6-5 with TRBJ1-3, with a tentative D call TRBD1 (5 bases). This CDR3 has 15 residues. The germline V gene has CDR1 MNHEY and CDR2 SVGAGI. With 2 bases removed from V and 4 bases from J, the gap between germline ends came to 12 bases. As DNA, the CDR3 is TGTGCCAGCAGTTACGAGGGGCGCTTGGGAAACACCATATATTTT. It translates to CASSYEGRLGNTIYF.

The chain uses TRBV27 and TRBJ2-1; possible D gene TRBD1, 7 bases. The CDR3 is 16 residues long. V shed 5 bases and J shed 7 bases, with 21 bases lying between them. Looked up from germline, CDR1 is MNHEY and CDR2 is SMNVEV (reference sequence). The chain's CDR3 is CASSPMKRSGGNEQFF. The CDR3 bases are TGTGCCAGCAGTCCGATGAAGCGGTCAGGGGGGAATGAGCAGTTCTTC.

The table lists this clone with a few counts. The chain couples TRBV4-2 to TRBJ1-5; D may be TRBD1 (5 bases). CDR1 LGHNA and CDR2 YNFKEQ come from the germline V gene. Trimming shortened V by 0 bases and J by 3 bases, and 12 bases separated the two germline ends. There are 16 residues in the CDR3. The CDR3 protein is CASSQEYRRDNQPQHF. In DNA, the CDR3 is TGTGCCAGCAGCCAAGAATACAGGCGGGACAATCAGCCCCAGCATTTT.

V usage is TRBV10-3 and J usage is TRBJ2-1, with no clear D. From germline, CDR1 is ENHRY and CDR2 SYGVKD. The V end was cut by 0 bases, the J end by 8 bases, with 8 bases between. The CDR3 is 13 residues long. Here the CDR3 reads CAISESLFYEQFF. In nucleotides, the CDR3 is TGTGCCATCAGTGAGTCGTTATTTTATGAGCAGTTCTTC.

The sample holds a few counts of this clone. V is TRBV5-1 and J is TRBJ1-1; 9 bases are shared with TRBD1. Per germline, CDR1 SGHRS and CDR2 YFSETQ. The CDR3 extends over 17 amino acids. The trim removed 3 bases at V and 3 bases at J, leaving 12 bases unmatched. In DNA, the CDR3 is TGCGCCAGCAGCTGGGGACAGGGCGCCAAGCGGGACACTGAAGCTTTCTTT. As protein: CASSWGQGAKRDTEAFF.

The rearrangement joins TRBV7-3 to TRBJ1-6; D call uncertain. This CDR3 has 15 amino acids. The V end was cut by 2 bases, the J end by 7 bases, with 12 bases between. The germline gives CDR1 SGHTA, CDR2 FQGTGA. The CDR3 spells CASSLEPGWNSPLHF. CDR3 DNA sequence: TGTGCCAGCAGCTTAGAGCCGGGTTGGAATTCACCCCTCCACTTT.

The chain links TRBV5-1 to TRBJ2-5; D tentatively reads TRBD1 or TRBD2 (5 bases each). The CDR3 is made up of 16 amino acids. The V end lost 4 bases, the J end lost 3 bases, and 19 bases lay between the germline ends. Germline CDR1 SGHRS, CDR2 YFSETQ. CDR3 in amino acids: CASSRTGTVSEETQYF. For the CDR3, the DNA is TGCGCCAGCAGCCGAACCGGGACCGTCAGCGAAGAGACCCAGTACTTC.

This clone was seen once. The chain couples TRBV11-1 to TRBJ2-7; weak D call: TRBD1 (6 bases). This CDR3 is 15 amino acids long. The V end was cut by 1 base, the J end by 0 bases, with 10 bases between. Germline CDR1 SGHAT, CDR2 FQDESV (reference sequence). In DNA, the CDR3 is TGTGCCAGCAGCTTAGAGGGGGTAAGCTCCTACGAGCAGTACTTC. This codes for CASSLEGVSSYEQYF.

The chain joins TRBV7-6 to TRBJ2-2, with 8 bases identical to TRBD1. The CDR3 has 16 residues. The junction had 7 bases not matched to a gene; V was cut back by 5 bases and J by 2 bases. The V gene's germline CDR1 is SGHVS and CDR2 FNYEAQ. CDR3 region: CASSLTGTGNTGELFF. CDR3 sequence (DNA): TGTGCCAGCAGCCTAACCGGGACAGGCAACACCGGGGAGCTGTTTTTT.

V usage is TRBV5-1 and J usage is TRBJ1-1; D unresolved. The CDR3 extends over 16 amino acids. V was shortened by 4 bases and J by 0 bases, with 16 bases between the two germline ends. CDR1 and CDR2 (germline): SGHRS, YFSETQ. CDR3 coding DNA: TGCGCCAGCAGCCGAGATAATGGCCAGGTGAACACTGAAGCTTTCTTT. Amino acids: CASSRDNGQVNTEAFF.